These 32 T cell receptor beta chains were all obtained from the same sample, sequenced in a study of radiotherapy plus CTLA-4 blockade in lung cancer. The method was immunoSEQ multiplex PCR; TCRdb's version includes in-frame clones alone and lacks a portion of them. The profile shows about 110,000 clones, over 65% of them singletons. Sequencing used peripheral blood, obtained from a patient treated with radiotherapy plus ipilimumab. Receptors originate from a human donor with non-small cell lung cancer that progressed on radiotherapy plus ipilimumab. Some clones in this sample may be carry-over from other donors' samples.

CDR3 residues: CASSLEGSQPQHF. The CDR3 DNA reads as TGTGCCAGCAGCTTGGAGGGTAGTCAGCCCCAGCATTTT. The V gene is TRBV5-6, the J gene TRBJ1-5; D not certain. In germline, CDR1 is SGHDT, CDR2 YYEEEE. The CDR3 totals 13 residues. The V gene lost 0 bases and the J gene lost 6 bases, with 7 bases spanning the gap. Full variable domain (outside the CDR3, taken from reference TRBV5-6 and TRBJ1-5): DAGVTQSPTHLIKTRGQQVTLRCSPKSGHDTVSWYQQALGQGPQFIFQYYEEEERQRGNFPDRFSGHQFPNYSSELNVNALLLGDSALYLCASSLEGSQPQHFGDGTRLSIL.

In regard to this clone: The junction departs from the called germline gene at one end, perhaps through a read error. The chain employs TRBV7-3 and TRBJ2-7; TRBD1 or TRBD2 may be the D gene (7 bases each). The CDR3 is made up of 15 amino acids. CDR1 and CDR2 (germline): SGHTA, FQGTGA. The CDR3 spells CASSPGGVSSYEQHF. CDR3 coding DNA: TGTGCCAGCAGCCCAGGGGGGGTAAGCTCCTACGAGCAGCACTTC.

This clone was picked up a small number of times. The chain uses TRBV4-2 and TRBJ2-2, with D maybe TRBD1 (6 bases). The germline V and J ends were trimmed by 6 bases and 2 bases, with 19 bases remaining between them. Germline values: CDR1 LGHNA, CDR2 YNFKEQ. There are 17 residues in the CDR3. In DNA form, the CDR3 reads TGTGCCAGCAGGTACGCCCAAGTGACAGGAAACACCGGGGAGCTGTTTTTT. This codes for CASRYAQVTGNTGELFF.

V gene TRBV7-8 combines with J gene TRBJ2-7, with 12 bases lining up with TRBD2. There are 17 residues in the CDR3. Trimming took 1 base from V and 2 from J; bases not matched to a gene: 6. Germline CDR1 and CDR2: SGHVS and FQNEAQ. The CDR3 reads CASSLVLAGGPPYEQYF. CDR3 nucleotides: TGTGCCAGCAGCTTAGTACTAGCGGGGGGCCCTCCCTACGAGCAGTACTTC.

This rearrangement joins TRBV18 to TRBJ2-5; the match to TRBD2 covers 15 bases. This CDR3 region has 17 residues. Germline assignment: CDR1 KGHSH and CDR2 LQKENI. V lost 1 base and J lost 6; bases outside the gene matches: 6. The CDR3 spells CASSPLGTSGGPKTQYF. DNA of the CDR3: TGTGCCAGCTCACCACTCGGGACTAGCGGGGGGCCCAAGACCCAGTACTTC.

The chain carries TRBV2 and TRBJ1-2; D gene uncertain. CDR3 length: 14 residues. The ends were cut back, 7 bases at V and 4 bases at J, with 16 bases in the middle. Germline V lookup: CDR1 SNHLY, CDR2 FYNNEI. The CDR3: CASTTEQTIYGYTF. Here the CDR3 DNA reads TGTGCCAGCACAACGGAACAGACTATCTATGGCTACACCTTC.

This sequence joins TRBV19 and TRBJ1-2; 7 positions agree with TRBD1. CDR3 length: 15 amino acids. The junction had 8 bases not matched to a gene; V was cut back by 1 base and J by 6 bases. The germline V gene has CDR1 LNHDA and CDR2 SQIVND (reference sequence). The CDR3 DNA is TGTGCCAGTAGTATAGTATGGCAGGGGGTAGATGGCTACACCTTC. Protein: CASSIVWQGVDGYTF. The full variable domain, rest sourced from reference TRBV19 and TRBJ1-2, is DGGITQSPKYLFRKEGQNVTLSCEQNLNHDAMYWYRQDPGQGLRLIYYSQIVNDFQKGDIAEGYSVSREKKESFPLTVTSAQKNPTAFYLCASSIVWQGVDGYTFGSGTRLTVV.

This clone was detected a few times. This chain links TRBV6-1 with TRBJ1-1; 9 nucleotides agree with TRBD1. Trimming at V came to 2 bases and at J to 6 bases, leaving 7 bases not matched to a gene. This CDR3 contains 15 residues. Germline V lookup: CDR1 MNHNS, CDR2 SASEGT. The CDR3 loop is CASSELGDRASEAFF. CDR3 sequence (DNA): TGTGCCAGCAGTGAATTAGGGGACAGGGCTTCTGAAGCTTTCTTT.

The chain recombines TRBV6-1 with TRBJ1-2, with 7 bases fitting TRBD1. This CDR3 region has 12 residues. J was trimmed by 2 bases and V by 6 bases; bases with no gene match: 0. The germline CDR1 and CDR2 sequences are MNHNS and SASEGT. CDR3 loop: CASSRGNYGYTF. DNA of the CDR3: TGTGCCAGCAGCAGGGGGAACTATGGCTACACCTTC.

The chain uses TRBV28 and TRBJ2-7, with unresolved D. The CDR3 totals 14 residues. Germline CDR1 reads MDHEN; CDR2 reads SYDVKM. The V gene lost 4 bases and the J gene lost 12 bases, with 22 bases spanning the gap. The CDR3 DNA follows: TGTGCCAGCAGTTACGTGTCCCTACCTCGAAGAGTGTACTTC. Protein: CASSYVSLPRRVYF.

The gene calls are TRBV7-2 and TRBJ2-7; 7 bases line up with TRBD1. Germline-derived CDR1 and CDR2 are SGHTA and FQGNSA. The CDR3 has 14 amino acids. The ends lost 5 bases at V and 6 bases at J; junction bases unmatched: 10. The CDR3 region has the DNA TGTGCCAGCAGCCCCGACAGGGCTGGCATCGAGCAGTACTTC. Protein: CASSPDRAGIEQYF.

DNA for the CDR3: TGTGCCAGTAGTTACGGGGGGAGCGAGCAGTACTTC. It codes for CASSYGGSEQYF. The chain combines TRBV19 with TRBJ2-7; 7 bases are shared with TRBD2. V was clipped by 5 bases and J by 6 bases; unmatched bases: 4. Per the germline V gene, CDR1 is LNHDA and CDR2 is SQIVND (reference sequence). The CDR3 sequence is 12 residues long.

The chain employs TRBV28 and TRBJ2-7, with 7 bases identical to TRBD2. Trimming took 3 bases from V and 2 from J; bases not matched to a gene: 10. This CDR3 contains 16 residues. From germline, CDR1 is MDHEN and CDR2 SYDVKM. The CDR3 nucleotides are TGTGCCAGCAGTTTCCACCTAGCGGACCTTACCTACGAGCAGTACTTC. Its protein is CASSFHLADLTYEQYF.

J is TRBJ2-1 and V is TRBV4-2, with D uncertain. The V and J ends lost 6 bases and 7 bases respectively, with 10 bases between them. This CDR3 spans 12 amino acids. The V gene's germline CDR1 is LGHNA and CDR2 YNFKEQ. CDR3 sequence reads: CASSPNGNEQFF. Written as DNA, the CDR3 is TGTGCCAGCAGTCCGAATGGGAATGAGCAGTTCTTC.

The chain couples TRBV7-3 to TRBJ1-6; the D gene is possibly TRBD1 (5 bases). Germline CDR1 is SGHTA and CDR2 is FQGTGA. Trimming took off 4 bases at V and 7 bases at J, with 14 bases between the two ends. This CDR3 has 15 amino acids. CDR3 sequence reads: CASSSQGGINSPLHF. The CDR3 DNA reads TGTGCCAGCAGCTCCCAGGGAGGGATCAATTCACCCCTCCACTTT.

CDR3 amino acids: CASTLTGGLRTDTQYF. The CDR3 DNA follows: TGCGCCAGCACTTTGACGGGGGGCCTACGTACAGATACGCAGTATTTT. V gene TRBV5-1 combines with J gene TRBJ2-3, with D tentatively TRBD2 (7 bases). V was shortened by 6 bases and J by 3 bases, with 20 bases between the two germline ends. The CDR3 runs 16 residues. In germline, CDR1 is SGHRS, CDR2 YFSETQ.

The chain links TRBV7-9 to TRBJ2-7, with D possibly matching TRBD1 (6 bases). The V end was cut by 7 bases, the J end by 2 bases, with 21 bases between. Germline-derived CDR1 and CDR2 are SEHNR and FQNEAQ (reference sequence). The CDR3 is 16 amino acids. CDR3 amino acids: CASTLTGGESTYEQYF. DNA for the CDR3: TGTGCCAGCACCCTGACAGGAGGAGAAAGCACCTACGAGCAGTACTTC.

This clone was found once. CDR3 amino acids: CASSSTLAGSTDTQYF. CDR3 in DNA: TGCGCCAGCAGCTCGACCTTAGCGGGGAGCACAGATACGCAGTATTTT. This chain links TRBV5-1 with TRBJ2-3; 8 bases map to TRBD2. The ends lost 3 bases at V and 0 bases at J; junction bases unmatched: 6. CDR3 size: 16 residues. Per the germline V gene, CDR1 is SGHRS and CDR2 is YFSETQ. Using reference TRBV5-1 and TRBJ2-3 for the parts outside the CDR3, the full variable domain is KAGVTQTPRYLIKTRGQQVTLSCSPISGHRSVSWYQQTPGQGLQFLFEYFSETQRNKGNFPGRFSGRQFSNSRSEMNVSTLELGDSALYLCASSSTLAGSTDTQYFGPGTRLTVL.

This chain links TRBV7-2 with TRBJ2-3; the D is unclear. CDR1 is SGHTA, CDR2 FQGNSA, per germline. V was cut by 5 bases and J by 4 bases, with 13 bases left in between. This CDR3 is built from 14 residues. CDR3 DNA: TGTGCCAGCAGCAAATCCCATGGAGCAGATACGCAGTATTTT. Its translation: CASSKSHGADTQYF. The full variable domain, rest sourced from reference TRBV7-2 and TRBJ2-3, is GAGVSQSPSNKVTEKGKDVELRCDPISGHTALYWYRQSLGQGLEFLIYFQGNSAPDKSGLPSDRFSAERTGGSVSTLTIQRTQQEDSAVYLCASSKSHGADTQYFGPGTRLTVL.

This chain uses TRBV6-5 with TRBJ1-4; no firm D call. In germline, CDR1 is MNHEY, CDR2 SVGAGI. The CDR3 is made up of 11 amino acids. V was clipped by 6 bases and J by 8 bases, with 7 bases between them. In DNA form, the CDR3 reads TGTGCCAGCAGAAAGAGGGAAAAACTGTTTTTT. It codes for CASRKREKLFF.

This clone was seen only a few times. This chain links TRBV6-1 with TRBJ1-6, with D possibly TRBD1 on 5 matching bases. V gave up 3 bases and J gave up 15 bases, with 18 bases separating them. Germline V lookup: CDR1 MNHNS, CDR2 SASEGT. This CDR3 has 14 amino acids. DNA for the CDR3: TGTGCCAGCAGTGACAGGGCCAGTAGACGGGGCCTCCACTTT. This codes for CASSDRASRRGLHF.

The chain employs TRBV5-6 and TRBJ2-7; the D is unclear. Deletions cut 2 bases from V and 3 bases from J, with 3 bases between. The CDR3 sequence is 11 residues long. Germline V gene sequence: CDR1 SGHDT, CDR2 YYEEEE. The CDR3 here is CASSFDYEQYF. CDR3 DNA sequence: TGTGCCAGCAGCTTCGACTACGAGCAGTACTTC. Based on the CDR3 plus reference TRBV5-6 and TRBJ2-7, the full variable domain is DAGVTQSPTHLIKTRGQQVTLRCSPKSGHDTVSWYQQALGQGPQFIFQYYEEEERQRGNFPDRFSGHQFPNYSSELNVNALLLGDSALYLCASSFDYEQYFGPGTRLTVT.

A few counts support this clone. J is TRBJ1-2 and V is TRBV5-5, with a possible D match to TRBD1 (6 bases). CDR1 and CDR2 (germline): SGHKS, YYEKEE (reference sequence). The ends were cut back, 4 bases at V and 0 bases at J, with 10 bases in the middle. The CDR3 has 14 amino acids. The DNA for the CDR3 is TGTGCCAGCAGCAGACAGGCATCTAACTATGGCTACACCTTC. It translates to CASSRQASNYGYTF.

The V call is TRBV19, the J call TRBJ2-2; tentative D call: TRBD2 (5 bases). Germline lookup yields CDR1 LNHDA and CDR2 SQIVND (reference sequence). CDR3 length equals 14 residues. This chain's CDR3 is CASGRGWNTGELFF. CDR3 DNA sequence: TGTGCTTCGGGTAGAGGGTGGAACACCGGGGAGCTGTTTTTT.

The genes are TRBV11-2 and TRBJ2-7; TRBD1 might be the D (5 bases). The CDR3 is 11 residues long. Trimming shortened V by 8 bases and J by 5 bases, and 10 bases separated the two germline ends. Germline-derived CDR1 and CDR2 are SGHAT and FQNNGV. The CDR3 nucleotides read TGTGCCAGCGGGGCCCGGGACGAGCAGTACTTC. As protein: CASGARDEQYF.

This clone was observed a handful of times. This chain joins TRBV11-2 and TRBJ2-2; 10 bases are shared with TRBD1. The germline V gene has CDR1 SGHAT and CDR2 FQNNGV. V shed 6 bases and J 5 bases; nucleotides not matched to a gene: 12. The CDR3 contains 17 residues. The CDR3 coding sequence is TGTGCCAGCAGGGCGGGCACCGGGACAGGGGAAACCGGGGAGCTGTTTTTT. Amino acids: CASRAGTGTGETGELFF.

This chain joins TRBV5-6 and TRBJ2-7; 7 positions match TRBD2. This CDR3 has 11 residues. J gave up 7 bases and V 2 bases, and 0 bases lay outside the gene matches. CDR1 and CDR2 (germline): SGHDT, YYEEEE. As DNA, the CDR3 is TGTGCCAGCAGCTTAGCGGGGGAGCAGTACTTC. This sequence encodes CASSLAGEQYF.

V usage is TRBV7-8 and J usage is TRBJ1-3, with D hard to call. V was clipped by 3 bases and J by 1 base, with 13 bases between them. The CDR3 runs 16 residues. Germline V CDR1 and CDR2: SGHVS, FQNEAQ. This CDR3 is CASSFFKGLSGNTIYF. CDR3 in DNA: TGTGCCAGCAGCTTCTTCAAGGGTTTGTCTGGAAACACCATATATTTT.

The V gene is TRBV7-9, the J gene TRBJ1-6; tentative D call: TRBD1 (5 bases). The CDR3 is 14 residues long. V lost 4 bases and J 13 bases, leaving 17 bases between the germline ends. The germline CDR1 and CDR2 sequences are SEHNR and FQNEAQ (reference sequence). CDR3 in DNA: TGTGCCAGCAGCTCGGGACTTAGCCCGAGCCCCCTCCACTTT. Translating gives CASSSGLSPSPLHF.

V gene TRBV5-5 combines with J gene TRBJ1-3; no firm D call. V was pared by 6 bases and J by 8 bases, with 15 bases between. This CDR3 has 13 amino acids. Germline CDR1 SGHKS, CDR2 YYEKEE (reference sequence). The CDR3 reads CASTEARGDTIYF. The CDR3 DNA sequence: TGTGCCAGCACCGAAGCACGGGGTGACACCATATATTTT. The whole variable domain, filled in from reference TRBV5-5 and TRBJ1-3, reads DAGVTQSPTHLIKTRGQQVTLRCSPISGHKSVSWYQQVLGQGPQFIFQYYEKEERGRGNFPDRFSARQFPNYSSELNVNALLLGDSALYLCASTEARGDTIYFGEGSWLTVV.

This chain connects TRBV5-1 to TRBJ1-1; D may be TRBD1 (5 bases). Trimming removed 4 bases from V and 1 base from J, with 14 bases in between. This CDR3 comprises 15 residues. Germline CDR1 is SGHRS and CDR2 is YFSETQ. The CDR3 loop reads CASSPGLVQNTEAFF. CDR3 in DNA: TGCGCCAGCAGCCCAGGGTTAGTTCAGAACACTGAAGCTTTCTTT.

This sequence joins TRBV18 and TRBJ1-1; 10 bases are shared with TRBD1. The junction had 6 bases not matched to a gene; V was cut back by 6 bases and J by 5 bases. Germline-derived CDR1 and CDR2 are KGHSH and LQKENI. The CDR3 length is 14 residues. CDR3 protein: CASSPTGGETEAFF. The CDR3 region has the DNA TGTGCCAGCTCTCCGACAGGGGGCGAGACTGAAGCTTTCTTT.